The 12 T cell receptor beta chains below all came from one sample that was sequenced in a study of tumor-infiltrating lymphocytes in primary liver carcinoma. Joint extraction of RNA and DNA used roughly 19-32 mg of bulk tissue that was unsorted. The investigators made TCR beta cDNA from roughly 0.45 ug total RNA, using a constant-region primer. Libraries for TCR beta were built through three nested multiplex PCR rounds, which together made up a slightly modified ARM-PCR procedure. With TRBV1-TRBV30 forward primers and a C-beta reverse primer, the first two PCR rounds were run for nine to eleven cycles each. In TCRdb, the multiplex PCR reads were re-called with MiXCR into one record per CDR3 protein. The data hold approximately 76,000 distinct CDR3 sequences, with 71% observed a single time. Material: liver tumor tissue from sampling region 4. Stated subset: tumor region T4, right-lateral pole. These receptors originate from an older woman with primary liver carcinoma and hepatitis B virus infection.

CDR3 sequence reads: CCTTRTGGEKLFF. The CDR3 DNA is TGCTGCACAACCAGGACAGGGGGAGAAAAACTGTTTTTT. V gene TRBV29-1 combines with J gene TRBJ1-4; 10 bases are shared with TRBD1. CDR1 SQVTM and CDR2 ANQGSEA come from the germline V gene. This CDR3 comprises 13 residues.

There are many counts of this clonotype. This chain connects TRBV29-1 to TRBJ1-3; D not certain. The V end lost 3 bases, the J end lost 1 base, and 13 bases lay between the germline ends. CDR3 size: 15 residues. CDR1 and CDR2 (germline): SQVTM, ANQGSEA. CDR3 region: CSVESIGRSGNTIYF. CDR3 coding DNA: TGCAGCGTTGAGTCAATCGGGAGGTCTGGAAACACCATATATTTT.

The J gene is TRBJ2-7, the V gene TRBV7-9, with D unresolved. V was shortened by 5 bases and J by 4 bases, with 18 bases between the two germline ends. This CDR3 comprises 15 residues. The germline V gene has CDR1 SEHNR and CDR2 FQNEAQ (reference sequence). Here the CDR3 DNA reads TGTGCCAGCAGCGTCGACGGCCTGGAAGCGTACGAGCAGTACTTC. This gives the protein CASSVDGLEAYEQYF.

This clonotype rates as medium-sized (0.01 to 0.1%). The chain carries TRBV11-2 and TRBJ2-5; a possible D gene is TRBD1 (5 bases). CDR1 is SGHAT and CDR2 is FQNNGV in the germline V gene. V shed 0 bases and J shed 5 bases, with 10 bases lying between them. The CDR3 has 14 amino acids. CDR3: CASSLEFRVETQYF. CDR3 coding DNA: TGTGCCAGCAGCTTAGAGTTCAGGGTTGAGACCCAGTACTTC.

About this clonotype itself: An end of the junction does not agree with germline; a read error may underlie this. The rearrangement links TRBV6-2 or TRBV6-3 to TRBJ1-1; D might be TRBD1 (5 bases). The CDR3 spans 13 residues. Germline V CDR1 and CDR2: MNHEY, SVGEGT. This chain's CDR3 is CTSTATANTEAFF. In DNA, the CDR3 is TGTACCAGTACTGCGACAGCGAACACTGAAGCTTTCTTT.

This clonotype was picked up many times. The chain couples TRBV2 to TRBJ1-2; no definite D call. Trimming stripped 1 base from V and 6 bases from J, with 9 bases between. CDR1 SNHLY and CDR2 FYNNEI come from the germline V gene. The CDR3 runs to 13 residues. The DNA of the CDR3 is TGTGCCAGCAGTGAAGTGTCAGATAATGGCTACACCTTC. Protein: CASSEVSDNGYTF.

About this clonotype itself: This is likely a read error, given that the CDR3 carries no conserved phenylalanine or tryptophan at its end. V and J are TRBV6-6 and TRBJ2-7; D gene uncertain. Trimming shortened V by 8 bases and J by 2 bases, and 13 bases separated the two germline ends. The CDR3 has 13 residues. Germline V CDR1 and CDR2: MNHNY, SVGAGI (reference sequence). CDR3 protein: CASSKGKTYEQYL. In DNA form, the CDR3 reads TGTGCCAGCTCAAAAGGGAAGACCTACGAGCAGTACCTC.

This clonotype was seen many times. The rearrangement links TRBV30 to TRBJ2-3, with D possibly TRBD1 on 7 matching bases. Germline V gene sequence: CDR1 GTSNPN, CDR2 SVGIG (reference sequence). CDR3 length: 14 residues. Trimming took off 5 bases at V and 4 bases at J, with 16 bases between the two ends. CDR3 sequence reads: CAWAYRGGPDTQYF. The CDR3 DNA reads TGTGCCTGGGCGTACAGGGGAGGTCCAGATACGCAGTATTTT.

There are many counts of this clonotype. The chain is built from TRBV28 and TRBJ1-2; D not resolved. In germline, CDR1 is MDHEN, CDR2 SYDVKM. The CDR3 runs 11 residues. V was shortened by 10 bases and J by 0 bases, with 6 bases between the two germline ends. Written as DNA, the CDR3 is TGTGCCACCCACGCTAACTATGGCTACACCTTC. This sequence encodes CATHANYGYTF.

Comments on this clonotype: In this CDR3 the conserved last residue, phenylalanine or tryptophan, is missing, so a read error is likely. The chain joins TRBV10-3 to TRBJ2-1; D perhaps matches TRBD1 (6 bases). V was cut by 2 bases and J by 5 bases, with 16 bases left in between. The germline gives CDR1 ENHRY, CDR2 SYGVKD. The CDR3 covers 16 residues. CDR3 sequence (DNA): TGTGCCATCAGTGAGGGGGCAGGGGTCGGCGACAATGAGCAGTTCCTC. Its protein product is CAISEGAGVGDNEQFL.

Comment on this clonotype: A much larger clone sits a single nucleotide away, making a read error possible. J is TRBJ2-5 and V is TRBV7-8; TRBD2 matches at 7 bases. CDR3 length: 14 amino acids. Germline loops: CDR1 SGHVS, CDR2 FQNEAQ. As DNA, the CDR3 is TGTGTCAGCAGCGCCCGGGGGGAGAAGGAGACCCAGTACTTC. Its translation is CVSSARGEKETQYF.

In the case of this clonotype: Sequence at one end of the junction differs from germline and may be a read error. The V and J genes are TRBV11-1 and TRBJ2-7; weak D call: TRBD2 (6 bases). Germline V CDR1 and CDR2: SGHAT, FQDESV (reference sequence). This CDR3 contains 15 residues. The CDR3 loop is CASSWCGTRTYKQYF. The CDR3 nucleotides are TGTGCCAGCAGTTGGTGCGGGACGAGGACCTACAAGCAGTACTTC.